The following is a TCR beta chain sequence with its context. Antigen: not known. The data derive from a study of blood T cells in healthy people across ages. Study-wide results and caveats: The study could not conclusively compare naive and antigen-experienced cells, given its unsorted PBMCs. Total diversity from one million sequenced T cells was likely underestimated. In long-lived donors, naive CD4+ cell counts and diversity exceeded those of aged donors.

Germline CDR1 reads SGHVS; CDR2 reads FQNEAQ. Trimming left V 7 bases short and J 5 bases short, with 14 bases between. This CDR3 spans 13 amino acids. A second PCR, run for about 6 to 12 cycles, used a sample-barcoded 5' primer plus a J-beta primer mix. A tag from a template-switch adaptor with 12 random nucleotides marked each cDNA molecule. One entry per CDR3 protein, called by TCRdb with MiXCR from the 5' RACE reads. Of roughly 1.9 million distinct CDR3 sequences listed, about two fifths were seen once; the top ten hold more than 20%. Sequencing input: blood. The chain uses TRBV7-8 and TRBJ2-5; no clear D. This clonotype was obtained from a human donor in good health. The CDR3 DNA sequence: TGTGCCAGCACCCCGTTTTTTGGGGAGACCCAGTACTTC. Its protein product is CASTPFFGETQYF.